A selection of T cell receptor beta chains follows, all from one sample in a study of cytomegalovirus exposure and HLA in healthy donors. The repertoire was sequenced with immunoSEQ multiplex PCR; TCRdb's copy has only in-frame clones and lacks some. The sample records 250,000 to 400,000 clones, roughly 90% being singletons. The sequencing input was PBMCs. These receptors came from a man aged 30-40 years in good health and CMV-seronegative. Each CDR3 is given with its conserved first and last residue.

j_gene | v_gene | CDR3aa
TRBJ2-7 | TRBV5-1 | CASSPAGHTYEQYF
TRBJ2-7 | TRBV5-6 | CASSSFLVSYEQYF
TRBJ2-4 | TRBV10-3 | CAISESAGVVENIQYF
TRBJ2-3 | TRBV7-2 | CASSQIRQGTDTQYF
TRBJ2-3 | TRBV11-2 | CASSLGTSGDSTDTQYF
TRBJ2-2 | TRBV6-1 | CASSATGGAGTGELFF
TRBJ1-1 | TRBV6-5 | CASSYYGTGQAFF
TRBJ1-2 | TRBV5-1 | CASSLSDRPTNYGYTF
TRBJ1-3 | TRBV7-2 | CASSHDREAGNTIYF
TRBJ1-6 | TRBV5-1 | CASSTVSNSPLHF
TRBJ1-1 | TRBV10-3 | CAISGELMNTEAFF
TRBJ1-1 | TRBV4-1 | CASSFPQGVGGTEAFF
TRBJ2-5 | TRBV25-1 | CASSESWTSGGGETQYF
TRBJ2-3 | TRBV11-2 | CASSLGRTGLATDTQYF
TRBJ1-1 | TRBV29-1 | CSVPSGTGGWNTEAFF
TRBJ2-5 | TRBV6-5 | CASSYLRGEETQYF
TRBJ2-3 | TRBV7-2 | CASSLASGGLADTQYF
TRBJ2-1 | TRBV5-1 | CASSLVGPGNEQFF
TRBJ2-7 | TRBV30 | CAWSIPGHMSYEQYF
TRBJ2-3 | TRBV11-2 | CASSLDPAGGREWTDTQYF
TRBJ2-2 | TRBV18 | CASSPSRTGANTGELFF
TRBJ1-5 | TRBV19 | CASGGIYSNQPQHF
TRBJ2-2 | TRBV6-6 | CASQKQTNTGELFF
TRBJ2-3 | TRBV5-4 | CASSLYTDTQYF
TRBJ1-1 | TRBV18 | CASSPGRHMNTEAFF
TRBJ2-7 | TRBV19 | CARIKAGETYEQYF